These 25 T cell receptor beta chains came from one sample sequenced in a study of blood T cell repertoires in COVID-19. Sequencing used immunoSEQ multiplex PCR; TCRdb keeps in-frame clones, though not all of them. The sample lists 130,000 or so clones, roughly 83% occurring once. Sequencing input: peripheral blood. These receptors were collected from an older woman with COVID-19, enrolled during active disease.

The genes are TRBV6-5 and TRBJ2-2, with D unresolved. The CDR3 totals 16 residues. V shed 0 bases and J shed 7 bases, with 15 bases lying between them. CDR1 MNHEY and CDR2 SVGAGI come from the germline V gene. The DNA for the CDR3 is TGTGCCAGCAGTTACTCTACCCGGGTTAATGGCGGGGAGCTGTTTTTT. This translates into CASSYSTRVNGGELFF.

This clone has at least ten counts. CDR3: CASAGFGLPEAFF. The CDR3 DNA follows: TGTGCCAGCGCCGGGTTCGGTCTCCCTGAAGCTTTCTTT. The chain combines TRBV6-5 with TRBJ1-1; D is undetermined. Germline CDR1 is MNHEY and CDR2 is SVGAGI. With 8 bases removed from V and 6 bases from J, the gap between germline ends came to 16 bases. The CDR3 spans 13 residues.

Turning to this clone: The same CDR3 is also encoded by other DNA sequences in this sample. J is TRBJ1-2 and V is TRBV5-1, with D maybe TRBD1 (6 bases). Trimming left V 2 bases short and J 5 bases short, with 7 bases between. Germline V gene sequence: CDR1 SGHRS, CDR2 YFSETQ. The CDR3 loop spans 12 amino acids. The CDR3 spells CASSLQGYGYTF. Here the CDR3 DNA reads TGCGCCAGCAGCTTACAGGGATATGGCTACACCTTC. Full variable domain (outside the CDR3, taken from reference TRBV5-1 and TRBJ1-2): KAGVTQTPRYLIKTRGQQVTLSCSPISGHRSVSWYQQTPGQGLQFLFEYFSETQRNKGNFPGRFSGRQFSNSRSEMNVSTLELGDSALYLCASSLQGYGYTFGSGTRLTVV.

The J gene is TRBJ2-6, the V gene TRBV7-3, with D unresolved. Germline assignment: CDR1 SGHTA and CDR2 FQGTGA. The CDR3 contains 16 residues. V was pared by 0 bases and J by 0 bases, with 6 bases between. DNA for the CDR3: TGTGCCAGCAGCTTAACACGGGTCTCTGGGGCCAACGTCCTGACTTTC. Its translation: CASSLTRVSGANVLTF.

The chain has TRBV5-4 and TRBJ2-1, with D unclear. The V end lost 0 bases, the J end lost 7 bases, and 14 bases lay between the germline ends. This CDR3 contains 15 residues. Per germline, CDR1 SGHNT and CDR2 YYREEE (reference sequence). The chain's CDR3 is CASSLEPSLGNEQFF. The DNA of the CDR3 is TGTGCCAGCAGCTTGGAGCCTTCCCTTGGTAATGAGCAGTTCTTC.

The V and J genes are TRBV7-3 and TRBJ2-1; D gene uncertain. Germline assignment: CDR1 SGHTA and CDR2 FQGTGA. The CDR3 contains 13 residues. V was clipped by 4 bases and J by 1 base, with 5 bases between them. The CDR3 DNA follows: TGTGCCAGCAGCTCCCAGTCCTACAATGAGCAGTTCTTC. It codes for CASSSQSYNEQFF. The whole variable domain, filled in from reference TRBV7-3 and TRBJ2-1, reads GAGVSQTPSNKVTEKGKYVELRCDPISGHTALYWYRQSLGQGPEFLIYFQGTGAADDSGLPNDRFFAVRPEGSVSTLKIQRTERGDSAVYLCASSSQSYNEQFFGPGTRLTVL.

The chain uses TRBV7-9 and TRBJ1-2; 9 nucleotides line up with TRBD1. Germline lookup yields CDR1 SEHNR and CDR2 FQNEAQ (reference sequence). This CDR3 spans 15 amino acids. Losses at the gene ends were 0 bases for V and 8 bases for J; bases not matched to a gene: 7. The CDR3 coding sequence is TGTGCCAGCAGCTTAGCGGGACAGGGAAGTCGCGGCTACACCTTC. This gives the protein CASSLAGQGSRGYTF. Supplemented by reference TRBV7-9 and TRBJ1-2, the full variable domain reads DTGVSQNPRHKITKRGQNVTFRCDPISEHNRLYWYRQTLGQGPEFLTYFQNEAQLEKSRLLSDRFSAERPKGSFSTLEIQRTEQGDSAMYLCASSLAGQGSRGYTFGSGTRLTVV.

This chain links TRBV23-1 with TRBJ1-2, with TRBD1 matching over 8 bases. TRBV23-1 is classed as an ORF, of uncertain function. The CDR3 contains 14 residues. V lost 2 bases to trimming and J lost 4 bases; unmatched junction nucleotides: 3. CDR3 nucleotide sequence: TGCGCCAGCAGTCAAGCAGGGGGCCGCTATGGCTACACCTTC. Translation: CASSQAGGRYGYTF.

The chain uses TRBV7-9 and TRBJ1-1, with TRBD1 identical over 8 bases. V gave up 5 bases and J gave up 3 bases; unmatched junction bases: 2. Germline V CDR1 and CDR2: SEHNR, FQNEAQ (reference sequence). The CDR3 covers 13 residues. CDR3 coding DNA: TGTGCCAGCAGCCAGACAGGGGACACTGAAGCTTTCTTT. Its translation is CASSQTGDTEAFF.

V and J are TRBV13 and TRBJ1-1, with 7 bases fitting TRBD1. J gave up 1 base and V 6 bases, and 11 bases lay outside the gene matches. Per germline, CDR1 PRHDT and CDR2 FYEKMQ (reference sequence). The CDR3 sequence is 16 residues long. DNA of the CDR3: TGTGCCAGCAGTTGGACAGGTACCAGCGGGAACACTGAAGCTTTCTTT. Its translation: CASSWTGTSGNTEAFF.

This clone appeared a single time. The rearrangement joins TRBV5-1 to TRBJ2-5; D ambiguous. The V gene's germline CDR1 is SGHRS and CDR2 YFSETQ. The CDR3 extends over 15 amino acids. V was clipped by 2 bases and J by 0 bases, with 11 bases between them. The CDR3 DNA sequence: TGCGCCAGCAGCTTATTCGCGTTGGACCAAGAGACCCAGTACTTC. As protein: CASSLFALDQETQYF.

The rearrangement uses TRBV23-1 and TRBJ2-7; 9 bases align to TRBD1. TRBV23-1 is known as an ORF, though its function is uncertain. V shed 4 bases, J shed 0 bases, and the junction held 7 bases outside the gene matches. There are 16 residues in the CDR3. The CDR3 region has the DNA TGCGCCAGCAGTCTCCGCGGGACAGGGTTCTCCTACGAGCAGTACTTC. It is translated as CASSLRGTGFSYEQYF.

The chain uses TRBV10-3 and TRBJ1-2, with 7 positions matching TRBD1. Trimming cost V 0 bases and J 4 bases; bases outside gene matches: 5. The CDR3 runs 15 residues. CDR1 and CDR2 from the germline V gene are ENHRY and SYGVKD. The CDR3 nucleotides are TGTGCCATCAGTGAGTCAGGGGGCCTTGCCTATGGCTACACCTTC. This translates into CAISESGGLAYGYTF.

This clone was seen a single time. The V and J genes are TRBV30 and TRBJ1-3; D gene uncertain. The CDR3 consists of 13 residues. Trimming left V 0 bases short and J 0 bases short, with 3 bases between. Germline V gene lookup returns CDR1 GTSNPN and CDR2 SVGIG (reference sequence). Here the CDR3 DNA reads TGTGCCTGGAGTGTGAGCTCTGGAAACACCATATATTTT. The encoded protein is CAWSVSSGNTIYF.

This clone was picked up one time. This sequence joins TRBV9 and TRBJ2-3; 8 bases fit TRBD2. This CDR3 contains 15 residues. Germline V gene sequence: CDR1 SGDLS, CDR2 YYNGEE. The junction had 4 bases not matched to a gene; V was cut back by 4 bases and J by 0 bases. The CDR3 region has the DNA TGTGCCAGCAGCACAGAGCGGGGGAGCACAGATACGCAGTATTTT. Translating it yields CASSTERGSTDTQYF.

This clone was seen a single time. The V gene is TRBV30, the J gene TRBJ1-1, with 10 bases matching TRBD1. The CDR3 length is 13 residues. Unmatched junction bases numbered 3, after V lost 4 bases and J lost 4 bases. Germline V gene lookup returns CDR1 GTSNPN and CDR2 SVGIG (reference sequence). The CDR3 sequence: CAWIRDRGTEAFF. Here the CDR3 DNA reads TGTGCCTGGATCCGGGACAGGGGCACTGAAGCTTTCTTT.

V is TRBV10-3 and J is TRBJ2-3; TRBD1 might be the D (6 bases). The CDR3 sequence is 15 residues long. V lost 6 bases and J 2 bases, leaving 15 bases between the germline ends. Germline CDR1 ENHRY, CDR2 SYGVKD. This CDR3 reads CAISAGTPNTDTQYF. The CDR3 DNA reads TGTGCCATCAGCGCCGGGACACCTAACACAGATACGCAGTATTTT.

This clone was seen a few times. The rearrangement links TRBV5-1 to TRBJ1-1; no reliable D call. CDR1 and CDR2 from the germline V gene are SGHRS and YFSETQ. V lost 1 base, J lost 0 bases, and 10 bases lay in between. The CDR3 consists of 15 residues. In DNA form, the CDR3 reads TGCGCCAGCAGCTTGAGTGGGCAGCTGAACACTGAAGCTTTCTTT. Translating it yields CASSLSGQLNTEAFF.

The CDR3 is CASSQGGVGTNEKLFF. The CDR3 DNA reads as TGTGCCAGCAGCCAAGGGGGGGTCGGAACTAATGAAAAACTGTTTTTT. This rearrangement joins TRBV14 to TRBJ1-4; D might be TRBD1 (5 bases). The CDR3 consists of 16 residues. CDR1 is SGHDN, CDR2 FVKESK, per germline. Trimming pared 1 base from V and 1 base from J, leaving 10 bases between.

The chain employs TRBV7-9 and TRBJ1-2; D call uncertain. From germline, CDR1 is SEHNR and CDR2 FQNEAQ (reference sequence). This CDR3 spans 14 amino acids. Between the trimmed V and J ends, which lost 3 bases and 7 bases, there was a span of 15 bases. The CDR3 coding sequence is TGTGCCAGCAGCTTCCCGGAGTTGGCGTCTGGCTACACCTTC. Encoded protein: CASSFPELASGYTF.

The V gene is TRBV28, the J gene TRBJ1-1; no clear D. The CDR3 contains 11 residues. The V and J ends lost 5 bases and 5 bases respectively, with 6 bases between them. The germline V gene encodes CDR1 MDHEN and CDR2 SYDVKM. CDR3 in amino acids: CASSLLTEAFF. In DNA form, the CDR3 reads TGTGCCAGCAGTCTGCTAACTGAAGCTTTCTTT.

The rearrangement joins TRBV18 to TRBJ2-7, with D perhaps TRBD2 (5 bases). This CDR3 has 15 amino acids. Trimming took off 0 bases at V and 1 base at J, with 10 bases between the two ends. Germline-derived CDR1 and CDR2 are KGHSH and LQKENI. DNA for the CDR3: TGTGCCAGCTCACCACCGGGGTCGGGATCCTACGAGCAGTACTTC. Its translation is CASSPPGSGSYEQYF. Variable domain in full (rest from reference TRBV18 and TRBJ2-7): NAGVMQNPRHLVRRRGQEARLRCSPMKGHSHVYWYRQLPEEGLKFMVYLQKENIIDESGMPKERFSAEFPKEGPSILRIQQVVRGDSAAYFCASSPPGSGSYEQYFGPGTRLTVT.

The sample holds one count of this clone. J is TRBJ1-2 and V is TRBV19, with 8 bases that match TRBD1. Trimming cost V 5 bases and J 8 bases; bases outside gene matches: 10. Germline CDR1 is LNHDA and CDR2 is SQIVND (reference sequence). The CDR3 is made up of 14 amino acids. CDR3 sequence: CASSSTQGAGGYTF. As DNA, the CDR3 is TGTGCCAGTAGTTCAACCCAGGGGGCTGGAGGCTACACCTTC.

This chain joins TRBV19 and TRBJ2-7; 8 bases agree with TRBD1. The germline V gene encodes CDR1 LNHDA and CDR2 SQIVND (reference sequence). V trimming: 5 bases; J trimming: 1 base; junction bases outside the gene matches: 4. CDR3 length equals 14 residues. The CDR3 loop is CASSPRDRSYEQYF. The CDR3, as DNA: TGTGCCAGTAGTCCCCGGGACAGGTCCTACGAGCAGTACTTC.

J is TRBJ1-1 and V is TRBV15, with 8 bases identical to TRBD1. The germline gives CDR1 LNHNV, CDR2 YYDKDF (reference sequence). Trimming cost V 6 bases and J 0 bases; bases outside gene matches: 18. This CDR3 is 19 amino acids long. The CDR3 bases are TGTGCCACCAGTCTAGGCAGGGGGCTCCTCACAACCATGAACACTGAAGCTTTCTTT. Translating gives CATSLGRGLLTTMNTEAFF.